This is a list of T cell receptor beta chains from one sample in a study of cytomegalovirus exposure and HLA in healthy donors. Assay: immunoSEQ multiplex PCR; the TCRdb copy retains only in-frame clones and omits some. The data show some 170,000 clones, more than 65% seen once. The sequenced sample was PBMCs. The receptors were gathered from a female donor in good health and CMV-seronegative. CDR3s include the opening cysteine and the closing phenylalanine or tryptophan. D genes are given only for firm matches. Only some rows state a clone size, as once, few, many or a class for expanded clones.

CDR3nt: TGTGCCAGCAGCCCCCGGGGACAGCCCCGCTATGGCTACACCTTC
CDR3aa: CASSPRGQPRYGYTF
d_gene: TRBD1
abundance: -
j_gene: TRBJ1-2
v_gene: TRBV11-3

CDR3nt: TGTGCCAGCAGTCCTCGGAGGAATAGCAATCAGCCCCAGCATTTT
CDR3aa: CASSPRRNSNQPQHF
d_gene: -
abundance: -
j_gene: TRBJ1-5
v_gene: TRBV6-1

CDR3nt: TGTGCCAGCAGTCTAAACCGGGACAGGGGCCAGCCCCAGCATTTT
CDR3aa: CASSLNRDRGQPQHF
d_gene: TRBD1
abundance: -
j_gene: TRBJ1-5
v_gene: TRBV27

CDR3nt: TGTGCCAGCAGCCAAGGAGCCCTTAGCGGGGGGTACAATGAGCAGTTCTTC
CDR3aa: CASSQGALSGGYNEQFF
d_gene: TRBD2
abundance: once
j_gene: TRBJ2-1
v_gene: TRBV4-2

CDR3nt: TGTGCCAGCAGCTTATACGGCAGGGGAACTCCAAATGAAAAACTGTTTTTT
CDR3aa: CASSLYGRGTPNEKLFF
d_gene: -
abundance: -
j_gene: TRBJ1-4
v_gene: TRBV7-2

CDR3nt: TGTGCCAGCAGTGAAGGAGGTTACGAAAAACTGTTTTTT
CDR3aa: CASSEGGYEKLFF
d_gene: -
abundance: -
j_gene: TRBJ1-4
v_gene: TRBV2

CDR3nt: TGTGCCAGCAGCGCCTTTACAGGGGCGGGAGGAAACACCATATATTTT
CDR3aa: CASSAFTGAGGNTIYF
d_gene: TRBD1
abundance: -
j_gene: TRBJ1-3
v_gene: TRBV9

CDR3nt: TGTGCCAGCAGCCCGGGAGGGGGTAACTATGGCTACACCTTC
CDR3aa: CASSPGGGNYGYTF
d_gene: -
abundance: -
j_gene: TRBJ1-2
v_gene: TRBV27

CDR3nt: TGTGCCAGTAAGGAGGCGGGAGCAAGCGATGAGCAGTTCTTC
CDR3aa: CASKEAGASDEQFF
d_gene: TRBD2
abundance: once
j_gene: TRBJ2-1
v_gene: TRBV19

CDR3nt: TGCGCCAGCAGCTTGGCAAGCGGGAGGGGTGAGCAGTTCTTC
CDR3aa: CASSLASGRGEQFF
d_gene: TRBD2
abundance: few
j_gene: TRBJ2-1
v_gene: TRBV5-1

CDR3nt: TGCGCCAGCTTTGGGACTAGGGGAATGGTGGAGACCCAGTACTTC
CDR3aa: CASFGTRGMVETQYF
d_gene: TRBD2
abundance: -
j_gene: TRBJ2-5
v_gene: TRBV5-1

CDR3nt: TGTGCTAGTGGTTTCCCAGGGGGAGCGAACACTGAAGCTTTCTTT
CDR3aa: CASGFPGGANTEAFF
d_gene: TRBD1
abundance: -
j_gene: TRBJ1-1
v_gene: TRBV12-5

CDR3nt: TGTGCCAGCCCGCTACTAGGTTACCTTGGCTACACCTTC
CDR3aa: CASPLLGYLGYTF
d_gene: -
abundance: -
j_gene: TRBJ1-2
v_gene: TRBV2

CDR3nt: TGTGCCATCAGTGAGTCGAATGGGAGGGGTAACAATGAGCAGTTCTTC
CDR3aa: CAISESNGRGNNEQFF
d_gene: TRBD2
abundance: -
j_gene: TRBJ2-1
v_gene: TRBV10-3

CDR3nt: TGTTCCAGCAGCCTAACAGGGTTGAACACTGAAGCTTTCTTT
CDR3aa: CSSSLTGLNTEAFF
d_gene: -
abundance: -
j_gene: TRBJ1-1
v_gene: TRBV7-9

CDR3nt: TGTGCCAGCAACCTTTGGGGGGGACATCAGCCCCAGCATTTT
CDR3aa: CASNLWGGHQPQHF
d_gene: -
abundance: -
j_gene: TRBJ1-5
v_gene: TRBV5-6

CDR3nt: TGTTCCAGCAGCCCAAAGCAGCGGGTTGGAGATACGCAGTATTTT
CDR3aa: CSSSPKQRVGDTQYF
d_gene: -
abundance: -
j_gene: TRBJ2-3
v_gene: TRBV7-9

CDR3nt: TGTGCCAGCAGCTCGCGTGGACAGGGGGCCTACACAGATACGCAGTATTTT
CDR3aa: CASSSRGQGAYTDTQYF
d_gene: TRBD1
abundance: -
j_gene: TRBJ2-3
v_gene: TRBV11-3

CDR3nt: TGTGCCAGCAGCTTAGGCATGTTCGGCGGGAACTCCTACGAGCAGTACTTC
CDR3aa: CASSLGMFGGNSYEQYF
d_gene: -
abundance: few
j_gene: TRBJ2-7
v_gene: TRBV7-6

CDR3nt: TGCGCCAGCAGCCAAACACCGGGGGGGGTTAATCAGCCCCAGCATTTT
CDR3aa: CASSQTPGGVNQPQHF
d_gene: -
abundance: -
j_gene: TRBJ1-5
v_gene: TRBV5-1

CDR3nt: TGTTCCAGCAGCTTAGTTGGTGGGGAAAGGGGGCAGTACTTC
CDR3aa: CSSSLVGGERGQYF
d_gene: -
abundance: -
j_gene: TRBJ2-7
v_gene: TRBV7-9

CDR3nt: TGCGCCAGCAGCTCGACTAGCGGGGGCCTCGGGGAGCAGTACTTC
CDR3aa: CASSSTSGGLGEQYF
d_gene: TRBD2
abundance: once
j_gene: TRBJ2-7
v_gene: TRBV5-1

CDR3nt: TGTGCCAGCAGCTTATTTGGGACAGAGCACTATGGCTACACCTTC
CDR3aa: CASSLFGTEHYGYTF
d_gene: TRBD1
abundance: -
j_gene: TRBJ1-2
v_gene: TRBV11-2

CDR3nt: TGCAGCTCCCACCCCCCAGGGTCCCCAGGTGGTACGCAGTATTTT
CDR3aa: CSSHPPGSPGGTQYF
d_gene: -
abundance: -
j_gene: TRBJ2-3
v_gene: TRBV29-1

CDR3nt: TGTGCCAGCAGTGAGACCCCAGGCTATGGCTACACCTTC
CDR3aa: CASSETPGYGYTF
d_gene: -
abundance: -
j_gene: TRBJ1-2
v_gene: TRBV2

CDR3nt: TGTGCCAGTAGTATAGATCTTGCCCCCGACATGGGGGGTGGCTACACCTTC
CDR3aa: CASSIDLAPDMGGGYTF
d_gene: -
abundance: once
j_gene: TRBJ1-2
v_gene: TRBV19

CDR3nt: TGTGCCAGTAGTATAGCCAAAATAGCGGGAGTGGGTAACAATGAGCAGTTCTTC
CDR3aa: CASSIAKIAGVGNNEQFF
d_gene: TRBD2
abundance: -
j_gene: TRBJ2-1
v_gene: TRBV19

CDR3nt: TGTGCCAGCAGCCCAGCGGGAGACTACGAGCAGTACTTC
CDR3aa: CASSPAGDYEQYF
d_gene: TRBD2
abundance: -
j_gene: TRBJ2-7
v_gene: TRBV4-2

CDR3nt: TGTGCCAGCAGTGGGACAAGGTACAATGAGCAGTTCTTC
CDR3aa: CASSGTRYNEQFF
d_gene: -
abundance: -
j_gene: TRBJ2-1
v_gene: TRBV2

CDR3nt: TGTGCCAGCAGCCGAGGGACAGGGGGTTTCTGGGAGCAGTACTTC
CDR3aa: CASSRGTGGFWEQYF
d_gene: TRBD1
abundance: -
j_gene: TRBJ2-7
v_gene: TRBV7-2

CDR3nt: TGTGCCAGCAGCCCTCGGACTAGCGGGAGTTACAATGAGCAGTTCTTC
CDR3aa: CASSPRTSGSYNEQFF
d_gene: TRBD2
abundance: -
j_gene: TRBJ2-1
v_gene: TRBV9

CDR3nt: TGTGCCAGTAGTGTACTAGCGGGAGGACACACAGATACGCAGTATTTT
CDR3aa: CASSVLAGGHTDTQYF
d_gene: TRBD2
abundance: -
j_gene: TRBJ2-3
v_gene: TRBV19

CDR3nt: TGCGCCAGCAGCCCCCGGGGAGGACAGGTTATCTCTGGGGCCAACGTCCTGACTTTC
CDR3aa: CASSPRGGQVISGANVLTF
d_gene: -
abundance: -
j_gene: TRBJ2-6
v_gene: TRBV5-1

CDR3nt: TGTGCCAGCAGTGAAGCGCCCCCCGGAAAACTGTTTTTT
CDR3aa: CASSEAPPGKLFF
d_gene: -
abundance: -
j_gene: TRBJ1-4
v_gene: TRBV6-1

CDR3nt: TGCGCCAGCAGCTTAGGGGGGGGGCCTTCCGATGAGCAGTTCTTC
CDR3aa: CASSLGGGPSDEQFF
d_gene: -
abundance: -
j_gene: TRBJ2-1
v_gene: TRBV5-1

CDR3nt: TGTGCCTGGAGTCCAGGGCCCTTCGCCGAGGGCTACACCTTC
CDR3aa: CAWSPGPFAEGYTF
d_gene: -
abundance: once
j_gene: TRBJ1-2
v_gene: TRBV30

CDR3nt: TGTGCCAGCAGCTTACTAGCGGGGGATGGTGAGCAGTTCTTC
CDR3aa: CASSLLAGDGEQFF
d_gene: TRBD2
abundance: -
j_gene: TRBJ2-1
v_gene: TRBV11-3

CDR3nt: TGTGCCAGCAGCCAAGCCAGCACGGGGTATGGCTACACCTTC
CDR3aa: CASSQASTGYGYTF
d_gene: -
abundance: -
j_gene: TRBJ1-2
v_gene: TRBV9

CDR3nt: TGTGCCAGCTCACCGTCACTCCTCTACGAGCAGTACTTC
CDR3aa: CASSPSLLYEQYF
d_gene: -
abundance: -
j_gene: TRBJ2-7
v_gene: TRBV18

CDR3nt: TGTGCCAGCTCACCAGGGAGAAACACTGAAGCTTTCTTT
CDR3aa: CASSPGRNTEAFF
d_gene: -
abundance: -
j_gene: TRBJ1-1
v_gene: TRBV18

CDR3nt: TGTGCCAGCAGCTCTGTGGGGGGGGCGGGGGAGCAGTACTTC
CDR3aa: CASSSVGGAGEQYF
d_gene: -
abundance: -
j_gene: TRBJ2-7
v_gene: TRBV5-6

CDR3nt: TGTGCCACCCACTTAGACGGGGGGGAAGAGACCCAGTACTTC
CDR3aa: CATHLDGGEETQYF
d_gene: TRBD2
abundance: -
j_gene: TRBJ2-5
v_gene: TRBV15

CDR3nt: TGTGCCAGCAGCTCCCGGGACAGGGGGCAAGATGGCTACACCTTC
CDR3aa: CASSSRDRGQDGYTF
d_gene: TRBD1
abundance: -
j_gene: TRBJ1-2
v_gene: TRBV9

CDR3nt: TGTGCCAGTAGTCCCAGACAGGGCCCCGCGGAGACCCAGTACTTC
CDR3aa: CASSPRQGPAETQYF
d_gene: TRBD1
abundance: -
j_gene: TRBJ2-5
v_gene: TRBV19

CDR3nt: TGTGCCAGCAGTTCACACCCTACAGGATATAATTCACCCCTCCACTTT
CDR3aa: CASSSHPTGYNSPLHF
d_gene: -
abundance: -
j_gene: TRBJ1-6
v_gene: TRBV28

CDR3nt: TGTGCCAGCTCACCACCCAATAATTCACCCCTCCACTTT
CDR3aa: CASSPPNNSPLHF
d_gene: -
abundance: few
j_gene: TRBJ1-6
v_gene: TRBV18

CDR3nt: TGCAGCGTTGAGGGCAGGGGGAATTTCGAGCAGTACTTC
CDR3aa: CSVEGRGNFEQYF
d_gene: TRBD1
abundance: -
j_gene: TRBJ2-7
v_gene: TRBV29-1

CDR3nt: TGTGCCAGCAGTGGACAGAGCAGCAATCAGCCCCAGCATTTT
CDR3aa: CASSGQSSNQPQHF
d_gene: -
abundance: -
j_gene: TRBJ1-5
v_gene: TRBV6-1

CDR3nt: TGTGCCAGCAGCTTGGAGGGACTAGCGGGGTATTCTTACGAGCAGTACTTC
CDR3aa: CASSLEGLAGYSYEQYF
d_gene: TRBD2
abundance: -
j_gene: TRBJ2-7
v_gene: TRBV5-6

CDR3nt: TGTGCCAGCAGCCAGGGGGACAGGGGGAAAACCGAAGAGACCCAGTACTTC
CDR3aa: CASSQGDRGKTEETQYF
d_gene: TRBD1
abundance: once
j_gene: TRBJ2-5
v_gene: TRBV11-3

CDR3nt: TGTGCCAGCAGCTACAAGACAGGGCTCGAAGAGACCCAGTACTTC
CDR3aa: CASSYKTGLEETQYF
d_gene: TRBD1
abundance: -
j_gene: TRBJ2-5
v_gene: TRBV7-9

CDR3nt: TGCAGCGTTGTTAAGACAGGGGAAGAACAGTACTTC
CDR3aa: CSVVKTGEEQYF
d_gene: TRBD1
abundance: -
j_gene: TRBJ2-7
v_gene: TRBV29-1

CDR3nt: TGTGCCACCAGCAGAGTGGGGGGAGCGCAGTACTTC
CDR3aa: CATSRVGGAQYF
d_gene: -
abundance: -
j_gene: TRBJ2-7
v_gene: TRBV15

CDR3nt: TGCGCCAGCAGCCAAGAAGGGAGCGGCGAGCAGTACTTC
CDR3aa: CASSQEGSGEQYF
d_gene: -
abundance: few
j_gene: TRBJ2-7
v_gene: TRBV4-3

CDR3nt: TGTGCCAGCGGGGCAGCAGGTCAAGGACAGCCCCAGCATTTT
CDR3aa: CASGAAGQGQPQHF
d_gene: -
abundance: -
j_gene: TRBJ1-5
v_gene: TRBV28